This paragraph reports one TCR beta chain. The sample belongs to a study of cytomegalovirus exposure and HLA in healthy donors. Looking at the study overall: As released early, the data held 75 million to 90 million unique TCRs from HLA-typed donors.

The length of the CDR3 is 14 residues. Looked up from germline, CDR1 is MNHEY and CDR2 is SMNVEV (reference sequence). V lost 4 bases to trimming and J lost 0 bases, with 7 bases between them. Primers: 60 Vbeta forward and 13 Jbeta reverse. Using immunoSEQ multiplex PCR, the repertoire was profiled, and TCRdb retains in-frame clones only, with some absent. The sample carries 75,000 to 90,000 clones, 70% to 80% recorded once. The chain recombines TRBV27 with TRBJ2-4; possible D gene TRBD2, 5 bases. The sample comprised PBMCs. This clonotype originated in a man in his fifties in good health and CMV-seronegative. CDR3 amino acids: CASSSSIAKNIQYF. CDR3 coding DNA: TGTGCCAGCAGTTCTAGCATAGCCAAAAACATTCAGTACTTC.